Here is one T cell receptor beta chain with its context. The sample comes from a study of blood T cell repertoires in COVID-19. Study at large: The samples span acute and convalescent COVID-19 from the United States, Italy and Spain.

In the 2 weeks before study entry, exposed participants met a COVID-19 case, which was PCR-confirmed or clinician-diagnosed. CDR1 and CDR2 (germline): SGDLS, YYNGEE. CDR3 length: 15 amino acids. The V and J ends lost 2 bases and 6 bases, in that order; junction bases with no gene match: 9. The data were produced by immunoSEQ multiplex PCR, yet TCRdb's version contains in-frame clones alone and is incomplete. Here the sample spans approximately 250,000 clones, around nine tenths being singletons. This sequence joins TRBV9 and TRBJ1-2, with TRBD1 matching over 8 bases. The sequence came from a woman between 40 and 50 years old who had been exposed to COVID-19. Input material: PBMCs or T cells enriched from blood (not recorded which). CDR3 in DNA: TGTGCCAGCAGCGTGGGACCCCAGACAGGGGATGGCTACACCTTC. It encodes CASSVGPQTGDGYTF.